The 6 T cell receptor beta chains below were found in one sample sequenced in a study of blood T cell repertoires in COVID-19. Some clones are missing from TCRdb's copy, which holds only in-frame ones; the method was immunoSEQ multiplex PCR. The sample lists a few hundred thousand clones; over 75% were seen once. Source material: peripheral blood. These receptors were collected from a woman between 65 and 79 years old with COVID-19, enrolled during active disease.

This clone was observed a single time. This chain connects TRBV30 to TRBJ1-1; D remains ambiguous. V lost 0 bases, J lost 4 bases, and 9 bases lay in between. CDR3 length equals 13 residues. Germline loops: CDR1 GTSNPN, CDR2 SVGIG (reference sequence). CDR3 coding DNA: TGTGCCTGGAGTGTCGGTCTGGTCACTGAAGCTTTCTTT. Protein sequence: CAWSVGLVTEAFF.

For the CDR3, the DNA is TGTGCCAGCAGTTTAGTGGGCTCGGCCGGGGACTATGGCTACACCTTC. Protein sequence: CASSLVGSAGDYGYTF. V and J are TRBV28 and TRBJ1-2; D unclear. Germline CDR1 is MDHEN and CDR2 is SYDVKM. V was clipped by 2 bases and J by 3 bases, with 16 bases between them. The CDR3 covers 16 residues.

The gene calls are TRBV5-1 and TRBJ2-1; 10 bases align to TRBD2. Trimming cost V 2 bases and J 6 bases; bases outside gene matches: 5. Germline-derived CDR1 and CDR2 are SGHRS and YFSETQ. The CDR3 covers 15 residues. In DNA form, the CDR3 reads TGCGCCAGCAGCTTTCTAGCGGGAGTTCTCAATGAGCAGTTCTTC. Its protein product is CASSFLAGVLNEQFF.

The chain is built from TRBV19 and TRBJ2-1, with D possibly being TRBD1 (5 bases). CDR1 LNHDA and CDR2 SQIVND come from the germline V gene (reference sequence). The CDR3 totals 12 residues. With 6 bases removed from V and 8 bases from J, the gap between germline ends came to 11 bases. CDR3 sequence: CASRDTYYEQFF. Here the CDR3 DNA reads TGTGCCAGTAGGGACACTTACTATGAGCAGTTCTTC.

The chain employs TRBV10-3 and TRBJ2-3; 11 positions match TRBD2. The CDR3 contains 17 residues. The V and J ends lost 3 bases and 6 bases, in that order; junction bases with no gene match: 11. Germline values: CDR1 ENHRY, CDR2 SYGVKD. The chain's CDR3 is CAISEGRTASGRDTQYF. DNA for the CDR3: TGTGCCATCAGTGAAGGGCGGACGGCTAGCGGGAGGGATACGCAGTATTTT.

The V gene is TRBV27, the J gene TRBJ2-1; TRBD2 is a possible D gene (5 bases). Trimming left V 4 bases short and J 5 bases short, with 12 bases between. Germline V gene data show CDR1 as MNHEY and CDR2 as SMNVEV (reference sequence). This CDR3 region has 14 residues. The CDR3 nucleotides read TGTGCCAGCAGTTATCCGGGATTCGACAATGAGCAGTTCTTC. The encoded protein is CASSYPGFDNEQFF.